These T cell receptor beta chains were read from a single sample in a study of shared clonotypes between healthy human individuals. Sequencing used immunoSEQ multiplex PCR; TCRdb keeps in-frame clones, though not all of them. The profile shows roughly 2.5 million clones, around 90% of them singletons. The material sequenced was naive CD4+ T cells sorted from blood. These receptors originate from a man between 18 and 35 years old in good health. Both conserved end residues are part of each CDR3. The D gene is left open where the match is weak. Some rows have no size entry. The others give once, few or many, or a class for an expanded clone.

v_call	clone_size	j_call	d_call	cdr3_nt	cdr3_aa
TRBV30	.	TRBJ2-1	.	TGTGCCTGGACGACAGGTGGGGGTAATGAGCAGTTCTTC	CAWTTGGGNEQFF
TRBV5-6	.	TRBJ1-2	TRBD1	TGTGCCAGCAGCAAACGGACAGGGAACTATGGCTACACCTTC	CASSKRTGNYGYTF
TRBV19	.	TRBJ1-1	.	TGTGCCAGTAGTATCCGGCCAGGGCCGAACACTGAAGCTTTCTTT	CASSIRPGPNTEAFF
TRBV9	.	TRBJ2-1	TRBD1	TGTGCCAGCAGCTCCCGACAGGGTATCGACAATGAGCAGTTCTTC	CASSSRQGIDNEQFF
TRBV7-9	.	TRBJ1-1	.	TGTGCCAGCAGCTTAATGGGAAGGGATGAAGCTTTCTTT	CASSLMGRDEAFF
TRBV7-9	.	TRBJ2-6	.	TGTGCCAGCAGCTTAGAACCCTCTGGGGCCAACGTCCTGACTTTC	CASSLEPSGANVLTF
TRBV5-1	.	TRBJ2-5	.	TGCGCCAGCAGCTTAATGCAGGGACGGGGGGAGACCCAGTACTTC	CASSLMQGRGETQYF
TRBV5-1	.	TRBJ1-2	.	TGCGCCAGCAGCCCTGGACAGCAGACCTCCACCTTC	CASSPGQQTSTF
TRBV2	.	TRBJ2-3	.	TGTGCCAGCAGTGAAGCGCTGGGGAATACGCAGTATTTT	CASSEALGNTQYF
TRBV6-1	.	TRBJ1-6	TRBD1	TGTGCCAGCAGTGCTTTACAGGGGGTCCCCTATAATTCACCCCTCCACTTT	CASSALQGVPYNSPLHF
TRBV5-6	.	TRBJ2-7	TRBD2	TGTGCCAGCAGGGCCGGGACTAGCGGGACGCGCTACGAGCAGTACTTC	CASRAGTSGTRYEQYF
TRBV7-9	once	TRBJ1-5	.	TGTGCCAGCAGCTTAGGGCAGGGGACGAGCAATCAGCCCCAGCATTTT	CASSLGQGTSNQPQHF
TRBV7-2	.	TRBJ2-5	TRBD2	TGTGCCAGCAGCTGGGGACTAGCGGGATCAGGCGAGACCCAGTACTTC	CASSWGLAGSGETQYF
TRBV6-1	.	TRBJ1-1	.	TGTGCCAGCAATCGGGACGGCCAAGCTTTCTTT	CASNRDGQAFF
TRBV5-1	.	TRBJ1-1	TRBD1	TGCGCCAGCAGCTCAGGGGGCGGAGGGACTGAAGCTTTCTTT	CASSSGGGGTEAFF
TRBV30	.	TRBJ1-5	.	TGTGCCTGGGCGAGGGGCGATCAGCCCCAGCATTTT	CAWARGDQPQHF
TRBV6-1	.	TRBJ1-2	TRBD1	TGTGCCACCTCTCGATGGGAACAGGGGATCTATGGCTACACCTTC	CATSRWEQGIYGYTF
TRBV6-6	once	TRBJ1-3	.	TGTGCCAGCAGAACAGGGTCCGGAAACACCATATATTTT	CASRTGSGNTIYF
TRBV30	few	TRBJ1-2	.	TGTGCCTGGAGTGTAAGCGTTACCAACTATGGCTACACCTTC	CAWSVSVTNYGYTF
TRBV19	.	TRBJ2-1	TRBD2	TGTGCCAGTAGTAGCGGGGGTTTCTCCTACAATGAGCAGTTCTTC	CASSSGGFSYNEQFF
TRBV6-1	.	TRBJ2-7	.	TGTGCCAGCAGTGAGAGAGACCCTACCTACGAGCAGTACTTC	CASSERDPTYEQYF
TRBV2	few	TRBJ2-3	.	TGTGCCAGCAGTGTAACAGATACGCAGTATTTT	CASSVTDTQYF
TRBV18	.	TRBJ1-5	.	TGTGCCAGCTCACCACTAGGGGTCGAGGGTCAGCCCCAGCATTTT	CASSPLGVEGQPQHF
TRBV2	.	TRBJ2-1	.	TGTGCCAGCAGTCCGAGGGAGACCTACAATGAGCAGTTCTTC	CASSPRETYNEQFF
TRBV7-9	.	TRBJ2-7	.	TGTGCCAGCAGCCCACAAGCGGAGTACGAGCAGTACTTC	CASSPQAEYEQYF